This T cell receptor (beta chain) was recovered during a study of molecular identifiers for immune sequencing clone quantification. Study-wide background: Replicate experiments divided RNA from about 20,000 or 100,000 naive CD8 cells into five parts and sequenced four.

The V and J ends lost 4 bases and 5 bases respectively, with 13 bases between them. Germline CDR1 and CDR2: SGHTS and YDEGEE. The CDR3 totals 13 residues. The authors sorted naive CD8 T cells as CD8+CD4-CCR7+CD45RA+. MiXCR, run by TCRdb on the PCR reads, gives a single entry per CDR3 protein. This table holds tens of thousands of distinct CDR3 sequences, approximately 18% found once. The TCR was taken from a human donor in good health. Some libraries in this study had Jurkat cell RNA spiked in. The sample taken for sequencing was naive CD8+ T cells from blood, with Jurkat cell RNA spiked in. Subset denoted: FACS-sorted CD8+CD4-CCR7+CD45RA+ naive T cells. This chain uses TRBV5-8 with TRBJ2-7; D call uncertain. The CDR3 sequence is CASSPLIYHEQYF. CDR3 nucleotides: TGTGCCAGCAGCCCCCTGATCTACCACGAGCAGTACTTC.